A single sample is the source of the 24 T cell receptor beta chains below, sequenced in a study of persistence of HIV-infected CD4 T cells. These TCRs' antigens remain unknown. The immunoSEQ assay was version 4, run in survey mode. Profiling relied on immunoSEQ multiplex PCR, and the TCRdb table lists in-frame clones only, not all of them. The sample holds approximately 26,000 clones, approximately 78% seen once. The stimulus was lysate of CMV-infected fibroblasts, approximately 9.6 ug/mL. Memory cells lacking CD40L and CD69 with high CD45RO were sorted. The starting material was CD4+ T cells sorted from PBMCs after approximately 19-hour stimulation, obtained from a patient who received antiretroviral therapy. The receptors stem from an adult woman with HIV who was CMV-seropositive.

The CDR3 protein is CASSQDLGLEHTIYF. The CDR3 nucleotides are TGTGCCAGCAGCCAAGATTTGGGGCTGGAACACACCATATATTTT. The chain recombines TRBV4-2 with TRBJ1-3, with TRBD1 as a possible D gene (5 bases). CDR3 length equals 15 residues. Deletions cut 0 bases from V and 8 bases from J, with 14 bases between. Germline loops: CDR1 LGHNA, CDR2 YNFKEQ.

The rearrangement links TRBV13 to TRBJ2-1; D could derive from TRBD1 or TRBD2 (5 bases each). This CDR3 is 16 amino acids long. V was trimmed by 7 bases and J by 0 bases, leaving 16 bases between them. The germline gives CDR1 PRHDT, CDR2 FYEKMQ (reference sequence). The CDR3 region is CASTLGTANSYNEQFF. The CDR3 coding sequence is TGTGCCAGCACCTTGGGGACGGCGAACTCCTACAATGAGCAGTTCTTC.

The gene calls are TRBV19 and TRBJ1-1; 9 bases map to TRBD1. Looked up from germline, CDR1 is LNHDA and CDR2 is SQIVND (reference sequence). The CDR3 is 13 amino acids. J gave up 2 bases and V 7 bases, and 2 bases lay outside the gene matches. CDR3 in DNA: TGTGCCAGTACTACAGGGGGCAACACTGAAGCTTTCTTT. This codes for CASTTGGNTEAFF.

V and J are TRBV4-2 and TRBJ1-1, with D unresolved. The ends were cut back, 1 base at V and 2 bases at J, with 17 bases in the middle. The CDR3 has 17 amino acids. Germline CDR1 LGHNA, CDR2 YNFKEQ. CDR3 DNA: TGTGCCAGCAGCCAAGGGGCCGCGGCGGGCTTAAACACTGAAGCTTTCTTT. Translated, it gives CASSQGAAAGLNTEAFF.

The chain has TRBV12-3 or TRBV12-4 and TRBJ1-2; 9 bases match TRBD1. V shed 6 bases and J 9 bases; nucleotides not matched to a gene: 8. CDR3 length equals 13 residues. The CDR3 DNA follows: TGTGCCAGCAGCACTCCGGGACAGGGAAGCTACACCTTC. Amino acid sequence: CASSTPGQGSYTF.

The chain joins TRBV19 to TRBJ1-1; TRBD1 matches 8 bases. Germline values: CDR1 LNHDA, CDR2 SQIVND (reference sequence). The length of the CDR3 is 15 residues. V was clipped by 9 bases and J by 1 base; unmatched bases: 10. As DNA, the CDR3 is TGTGCCAGCAGAATTTCCGGGACAGGGAACACTGAAGCTTTCTTT. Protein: CASRISGTGNTEAFF.

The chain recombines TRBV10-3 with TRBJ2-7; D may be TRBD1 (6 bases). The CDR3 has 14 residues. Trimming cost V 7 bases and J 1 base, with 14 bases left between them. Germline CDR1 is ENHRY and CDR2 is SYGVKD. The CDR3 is CAIKSPGESYEQYF. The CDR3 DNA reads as TGTGCCATCAAGAGCCCAGGGGAGTCCTACGAGCAGTACTTC.

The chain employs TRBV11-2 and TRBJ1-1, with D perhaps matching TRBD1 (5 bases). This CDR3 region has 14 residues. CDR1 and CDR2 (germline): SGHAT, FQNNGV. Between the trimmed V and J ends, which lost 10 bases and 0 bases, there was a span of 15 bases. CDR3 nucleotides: TGTGCCACCCAGGAGGGGTGGATGAACACTGAAGCTTTCTTT. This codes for CATQEGWMNTEAFF.

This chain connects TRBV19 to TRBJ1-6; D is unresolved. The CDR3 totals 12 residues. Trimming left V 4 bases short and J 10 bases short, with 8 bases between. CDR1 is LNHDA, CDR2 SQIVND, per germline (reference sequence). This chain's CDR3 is CASSRQESPLHF. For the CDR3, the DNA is TGTGCCAGTAGTAGGCAGGAATCACCCCTCCACTTT.

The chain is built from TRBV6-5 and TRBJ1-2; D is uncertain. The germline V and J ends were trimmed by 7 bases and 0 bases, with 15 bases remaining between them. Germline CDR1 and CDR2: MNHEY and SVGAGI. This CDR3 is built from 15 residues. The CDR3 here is CASTTSWTSNYGYTF. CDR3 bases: TGTGCCAGCACCACCTCCTGGACGTCTAACTATGGCTACACCTTC.

The CDR3 sequence: CASSRTFSAREPEAFF. The DNA for the CDR3 is TGCGCCAGCAGCCGAACTTTTTCCGCCCGGGAACCTGAAGCTTTCTTT. The V call is TRBV4-1, the J call TRBJ1-1; no reliable D call. CDR1 and CDR2 from the germline V gene are MGHRA and YSYEKL. V gave up 4 bases and J gave up 6 bases, with 21 bases separating them. The CDR3 sequence is 16 residues long.

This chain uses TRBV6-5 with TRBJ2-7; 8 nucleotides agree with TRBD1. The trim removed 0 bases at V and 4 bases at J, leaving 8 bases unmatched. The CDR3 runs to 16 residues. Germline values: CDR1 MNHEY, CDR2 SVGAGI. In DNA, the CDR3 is TGTGCCAGCAGTTACTCGGGTTCAGGGGGCCAATACGAGCAGTACTTC. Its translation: CASSYSGSGGQYEQYF.

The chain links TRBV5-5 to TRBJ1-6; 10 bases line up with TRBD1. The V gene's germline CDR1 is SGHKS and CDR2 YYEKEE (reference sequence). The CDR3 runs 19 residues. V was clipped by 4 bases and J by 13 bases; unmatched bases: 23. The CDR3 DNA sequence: TGTGCCAGCAGCCCCCCGTGGCTTGTGACCGGGACAGGGGAGCGCCCCCTCCACTTT. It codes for CASSPPWLVTGTGERPLHF.

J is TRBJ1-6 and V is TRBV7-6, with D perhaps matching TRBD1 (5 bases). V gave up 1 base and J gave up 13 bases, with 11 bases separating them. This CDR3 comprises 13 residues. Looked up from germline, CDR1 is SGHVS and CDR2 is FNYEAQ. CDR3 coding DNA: TGTGCCAGCAGCTTAGGTGGGACCTCTCCCCTCCACTTT. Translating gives CASSLGGTSPLHF.

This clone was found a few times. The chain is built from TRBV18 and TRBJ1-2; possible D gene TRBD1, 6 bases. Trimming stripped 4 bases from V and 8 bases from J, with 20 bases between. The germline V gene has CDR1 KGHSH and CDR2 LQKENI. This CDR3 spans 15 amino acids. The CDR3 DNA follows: TGTGCCAGCTCACTGGATCCGAGGGCAGGGGAAGGCTACACCTTC. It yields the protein CASSLDPRAGEGYTF.

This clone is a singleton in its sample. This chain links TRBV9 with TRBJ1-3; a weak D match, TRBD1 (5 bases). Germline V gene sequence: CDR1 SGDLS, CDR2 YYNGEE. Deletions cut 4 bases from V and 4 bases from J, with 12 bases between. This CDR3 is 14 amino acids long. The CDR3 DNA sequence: TGTGCCAGCAGCCCAGCGACAGTAGGAAACACCATATATTTT. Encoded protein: CASSPATVGNTIYF.

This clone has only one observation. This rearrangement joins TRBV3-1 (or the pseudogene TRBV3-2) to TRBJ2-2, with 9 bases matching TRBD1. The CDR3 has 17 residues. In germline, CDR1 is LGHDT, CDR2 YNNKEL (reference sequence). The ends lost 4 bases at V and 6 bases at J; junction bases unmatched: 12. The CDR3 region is CASSLRPTGGSAGELFF. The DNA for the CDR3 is TGTGCCAGCAGCCTGCGACCGACAGGGGGAAGCGCCGGGGAGCTGTTTTTT.

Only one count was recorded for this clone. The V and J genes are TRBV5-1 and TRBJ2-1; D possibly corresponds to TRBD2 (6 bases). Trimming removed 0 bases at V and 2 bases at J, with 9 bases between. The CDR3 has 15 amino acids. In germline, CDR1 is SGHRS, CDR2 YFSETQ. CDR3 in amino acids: CASSLAGGTYNEQFF. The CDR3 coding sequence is TGCGCCAGCAGCTTGGCCGGGGGTACCTACAATGAGCAGTTCTTC.

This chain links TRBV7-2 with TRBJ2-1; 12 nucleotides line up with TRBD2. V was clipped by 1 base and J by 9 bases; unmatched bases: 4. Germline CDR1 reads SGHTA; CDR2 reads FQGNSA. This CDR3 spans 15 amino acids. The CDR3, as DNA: TGTGCCAGCAGCTTAGTACTAGCGGGGGGTGGTGAGCAGTTCTTC. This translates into CASSLVLAGGGEQFF.

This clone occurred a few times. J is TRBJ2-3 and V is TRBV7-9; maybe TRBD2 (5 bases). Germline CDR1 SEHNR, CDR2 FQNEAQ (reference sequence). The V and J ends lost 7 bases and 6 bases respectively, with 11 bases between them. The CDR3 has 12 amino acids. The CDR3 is CASTREGDTQYF. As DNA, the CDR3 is TGTGCCAGCACCCGGGAAGGGGATACGCAGTATTTT. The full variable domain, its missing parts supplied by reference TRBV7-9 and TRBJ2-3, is DTGVSQNPRHKITKRGQNVTFRCDPISEHNRLYWYRQTLGQGPEFLTYFQNEAQLEKSRLLSDRFSAERPKGSFSTLEIQRTEQGDSAMYLCASTREGDTQYFGPGTRLTVL.

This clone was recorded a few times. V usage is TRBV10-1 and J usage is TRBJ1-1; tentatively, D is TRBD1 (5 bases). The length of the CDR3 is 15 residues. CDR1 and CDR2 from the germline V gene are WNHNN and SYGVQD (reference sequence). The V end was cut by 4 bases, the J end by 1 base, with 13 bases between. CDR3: CASSASGLQNTEAFF. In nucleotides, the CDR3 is TGCGCCAGCAGTGCTTCGGGACTCCAGAACACTGAAGCTTTCTTT.

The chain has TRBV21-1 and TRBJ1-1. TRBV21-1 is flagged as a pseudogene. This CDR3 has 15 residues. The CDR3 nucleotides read TGTGCCACCCGCCGGGATTTTTTAATGAACACTGAAGCTTTCTTT. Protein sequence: CATRRDFLMNTEAFF.

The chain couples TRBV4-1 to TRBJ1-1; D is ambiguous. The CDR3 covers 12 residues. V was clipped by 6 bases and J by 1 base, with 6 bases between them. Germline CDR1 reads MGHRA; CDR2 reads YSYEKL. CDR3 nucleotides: TGCGCCAGCAGAGGCCAGAACACTGAAGCTTTCTTT. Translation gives CASRGQNTEAFF.

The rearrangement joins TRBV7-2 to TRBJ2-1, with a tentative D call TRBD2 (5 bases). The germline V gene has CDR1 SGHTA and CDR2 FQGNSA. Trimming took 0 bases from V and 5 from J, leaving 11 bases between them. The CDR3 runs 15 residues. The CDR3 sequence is CASSLALLGNNEQFF. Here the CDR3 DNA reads TGTGCCAGCAGCTTAGCGTTACTAGGGAACAATGAGCAGTTCTTC.